This TCR beta chain came from a study of immune evolution from preneoplasia to lung adenocarcinoma (dated by TCRdb to the early 2020s). Study-wide context: Immune contexture across lung adenocarcinoma precursors and invasive adenocarcinoma was profiled using immune gene expression, TCR sequencing and multiplex immunofluorescence. POLYSOLVER was used to infer Class I HLA alleles from exome data, while LOHHLA was used to detect allele-specific HLA loss. Sample size was based on specimen availability rather than a prior power calculation. The immune data were integrated with whole exome sequencing and methylation data from the same cohort of nodules. In total, the cohort included some 54 patients with pulmonary nodules, all of whom underwent surgical resection. Resected precursor lesions (AAH, AIS, MIA) and invasive adenocarcinomas were compared with paired morphologically normal lung tissue. TCR sequencing data were obtained from about 46 patients. According to the study, around 100 samples were used for TCR sequencing.

The patients had resection in Japan or China between the mid-2010s and the late 2010s. The histologic diagnosis of each case was independently confirmed on H&E slides by two lung cancer pathologists. The AllPrep DNA/RNA FFPE Kit was used to isolate DNA from FFPE tissue. Using the immunoSEQ hsTCRbeta Kit, TCR beta CDR3 regions were sequenced from DNA. As for the original processing: TCR sequencing data were analysed with the ImmunoSEQ Analyzer. T cell clonality was defined as 1 minus Pielou's evenness, calculated on productive rearrangements. The inverse Simpson index, applied to productive templates, was used to measure T cell diversity. T cell density was expressed as TCR beta template counts normalized to usable DNA, with usable DNA estimated by amplifying and sequencing housekeeping genes. Two-sided Kruskal-Wallis tests were used to compare TCR metrics between histologic stages. The clones in this table, taken by TCRdb from immuneACCESS, are in-frame only. Not every clone is retained; where verified, under half of the shortfall comes from an unresolved V gene, and the cause of the rest is unknown. That table supplies the V and J calls and clone size; D and trimming were determined from the DNA. A total of about 4,800 clones appear in this sample, about four fifths of them only once. Clones ranked in the top ten supply approximately 15% of the sample.

Beyond this particular receptor, the publication reports: Top T cell clone frequencies were highest in normal lung and appeared to decrease progressively from AAH through AIS, MIA and invasive adenocarcinoma. Because every patient came from Japan and China, how well the results apply to Western populations was uncertain. Clonality was highest in normal lung, while later-stage lesions appeared to have lower clonality but higher T cell density and diversity. The findings were based on association rather than direct causation, and larger cohorts with long-term follow-up and longitudinal biopsies were deemed needed.

This clone was recorded only once. It lacks a known antigen. No base quality values were provided; no much bigger clone lies one nucleotide off. From V the trimming removes 2 bases and from J it removes 8 bases, while the gene matches leave 15 bases of the junction unaccounted for. CDR1 and CDR2 are read off the germline V gene (reference sequence) as GTSNPN and SVGIG. CDR3 length: 17 amino acids, cysteine to phenylalanine. The DNA shown is the 51-base CDR3, in frame from base 1. The sample consisted of FFPE normal lung tissue adjacent to the tumor. The clonotype was recovered from a person between 50 and 69 years old with lung adenocarcinoma. The chain employs TRBV30 and TRBJ2-1; 10 bases in the junction line up with TRBD2. The bases are TGTGCCTGGAGTCGACCGAGACTAGCGGGTAGGGGTGATGAGCAGTTCTTC. Its protein product is CAWSRPRLAGRGDEQFF.